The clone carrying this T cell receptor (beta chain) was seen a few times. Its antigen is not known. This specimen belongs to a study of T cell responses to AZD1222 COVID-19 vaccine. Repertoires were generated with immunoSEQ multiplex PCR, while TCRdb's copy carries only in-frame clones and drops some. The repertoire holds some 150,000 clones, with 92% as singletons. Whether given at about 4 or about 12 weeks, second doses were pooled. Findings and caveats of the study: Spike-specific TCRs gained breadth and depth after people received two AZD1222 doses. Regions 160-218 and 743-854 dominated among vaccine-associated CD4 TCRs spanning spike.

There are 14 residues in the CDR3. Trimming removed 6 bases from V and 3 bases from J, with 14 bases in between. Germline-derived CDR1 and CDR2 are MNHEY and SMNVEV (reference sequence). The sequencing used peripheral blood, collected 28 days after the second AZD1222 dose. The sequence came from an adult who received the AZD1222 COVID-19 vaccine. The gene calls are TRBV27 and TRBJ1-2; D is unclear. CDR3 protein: CASRLMGADYGYTF. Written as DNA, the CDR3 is TGTGCCAGCAGGTTAATGGGAGCGGACTATGGCTACACCTTC.